This entry describes one T cell receptor beta chain. As yet, its antigen is unknown. The data derive from a study of post-analysis software for immune sequencing data. Study conclusions and caveats: Batch-mates among the samples co-clustered strongly by F measure. Patients showed TRBV5-6, TRBV5-1 and TRBV20-1 among five TRBV segments more frequent than in controls.

The CDR3 runs to 13 residues. Per germline, CDR1 LGHNA and CDR2 YNFKEQ. The V end was cut by 1 base, the J end by 0 bases, with 3 bases between. TCR beta libraries were prepared from cDNA with unique molecular identifiers. A single record per CDR3 protein comes from TCRdb applying MiXCR to the PCR reads. The data show a few hundred thousand distinct CDR3 sequences, about 40% seen once. The sequencing sample was made of blood. This clonotype originated in a girl between 2 and 10 years old with multiple sclerosis. This chain connects TRBV4-2 to TRBJ1-1; D unresolved. The DNA for the CDR3 is TGTGCCAGCAGCCAAGTGGTGAACACTGAAGCTTTCTTT. Amino acids: CASSQVVNTEAFF.